Listed below are T cell receptor beta chains from one sample, sequenced in a study of cytomegalovirus exposure and HLA in healthy donors. TCRdb's table, derived via immunoSEQ multiplex PCR, lists solely in-frame clones and lacks some. The table has fewer than 180,000 clones, about 76% seen once. Sequencing was carried out using PBMCs. These receptors originate from a human donor in good health. CDR3s include the opening cysteine and the closing phenylalanine or tryptophan. A D gene is named only where the DNA matches it firmly. Size is stated for part of the rows, as once, few or many counts, or as a class when the clone is expanded.

v_gene: TRBV19; d_gene: NA; j_gene: TRBJ2-7; len: 13; abundance: few; CDR3aa: CASSIDRGYEQYF; CDR3nt: TGTGCCAGTAGTATAGACAGGGGTTACGAGCAGTACTTC
v_gene: TRBV6-5; d_gene: NA; j_gene: TRBJ1-1; len: 14; abundance: NA; CDR3aa: CASSWQGMDTEAFF; CDR3nt: TGTGCCAGCAGTTGGCAGGGGATGGACACTGAAGCTTTCTTT
v_gene: TRBV10-3; d_gene: TRBD1; j_gene: TRBJ2-5; len: 14; abundance: once; CDR3aa: CAITSDRGDETQYF; CDR3nt: TGTGCCATCACCTCCGACAGGGGCGACGAGACCCAGTACTTC
v_gene: TRBV28; d_gene: TRBD1; j_gene: TRBJ2-7; len: 16; abundance: NA; CDR3aa: CASSLLGGTGVYEQYF; CDR3nt: TGTGCCAGCAGTTTATTGGGGGGGACAGGGGTCTACGAGCAGTACTTC
v_gene: TRBV7-6; d_gene: TRBD2; j_gene: TRBJ2-1; len: 16; abundance: few; CDR3aa: CASSHLAGETYNEQFF; CDR3nt: TGTGCCAGCAGCCATTTAGCGGGGGAGACCTACAATGAGCAGTTCTTC
v_gene: TRBV15; d_gene: NA; j_gene: TRBJ1-1; len: 14; abundance: NA; CDR3aa: CATSRDRSGEKAFF; CDR3nt: TGTGCCACCAGCAGAGATCGTTCAGGGGAGAAAGCTTTCTTT
v_gene: TRBV13; d_gene: NA; j_gene: TRBJ2-3; len: 13; abundance: NA; CDR3aa: CASSPEDRDTQYF; CDR3nt: TGTGCCAGCAGCCCGGAAGACAGGGATACGCAGTATTTT
v_gene: TRBV6-5; d_gene: TRBD1; j_gene: TRBJ1-2; len: 13; abundance: NA; CDR3aa: CASSQQGGYGYTF; CDR3nt: TGTGCCAGCAGCCAACAGGGGGGCTATGGCTACACCTTC
v_gene: TRBV2; d_gene: NA; j_gene: TRBJ1-4; len: 16; abundance: once; CDR3aa: CASSEALGGRGEKLFF; CDR3nt: TGTGCCAGCAGTGAAGCGCTCGGGGGGCGCGGTGAAAAACTGTTTTTT
v_gene: TRBV30; d_gene: NA; j_gene: TRBJ2-3; len: 13; abundance: NA; CDR3aa: CAWRTRGSDTQYF; CDR3nt: TGTGCCTGGAGGACGAGGGGGTCAGATACGCAGTATTTT
v_gene: TRBV28; d_gene: NA; j_gene: TRBJ2-7; len: 14; abundance: NA; CDR3aa: CASSLIGGPYEQYF; CDR3nt: TGTGCCAGCAGTTTAATCGGTGGGCCCTACGAGCAGTACTTC
v_gene: TRBV4-2; d_gene: TRBD2; j_gene: TRBJ2-2; len: 17; abundance: once; CDR3aa: CASSPRQTSMDTGELFF; CDR3nt: TGTGCCAGCAGCCCACGCCAGACTAGCATGGACACCGGGGAGCTGTTTTTT
v_gene: TRBV4-1; d_gene: NA; j_gene: TRBJ2-7; len: 14; abundance: NA; CDR3aa: CASSQAGLHYEQYF; CDR3nt: TGCGCCAGCAGCCAAGCGGGACTCCATTACGAGCAGTACTTC
v_gene: TRBV28; d_gene: TRBD1; j_gene: TRBJ1-2; len: 12; abundance: once; CDR3aa: CATRGLPYGYTF; CDR3nt: TGTGCCACCAGGGGGCTCCCCTATGGCTACACCTTC
v_gene: TRBV9; d_gene: NA; j_gene: TRBJ2-7; len: 15; abundance: NA; CDR3aa: CASSVGSGKGDEQYF; CDR3nt: TGTGCCAGCAGCGTAGGGTCAGGGAAAGGTGACGAGCAGTACTTC
v_gene: TRBV7-9; d_gene: TRBD2; j_gene: TRBJ2-3; len: 16; abundance: NA; CDR3aa: CASSMPGTSGTDTQYF; CDR3nt: TGTGCCAGCAGCATGCCCGGGACTAGCGGCACAGATACGCAGTATTTT
v_gene: TRBV30; d_gene: NA; j_gene: TRBJ1-4; len: 16; abundance: once; CDR3aa: CAWGRGGAEFNEKLFF; CDR3nt: TGTGCCTGGGGCCGGGGGGGAGCCGAGTTTAATGAAAAACTGTTTTTT
v_gene: TRBV6-5; d_gene: TRBD2; j_gene: TRBJ2-1; len: 14; abundance: NA; CDR3aa: CASTRTSGRNEQFF; CDR3nt: TGTGCCAGCACCCGGACTAGCGGGAGGAATGAGCAGTTCTTC
v_gene: TRBV19; d_gene: NA; j_gene: TRBJ1-4; len: 14; abundance: NA; CDR3aa: CASSRGQLNEKLFF; CDR3nt: TGTGCCAGTAGCCGAGGGCAGCTAAACGAAAAACTGTTTTTT
v_gene: TRBV29-1; d_gene: NA; j_gene: TRBJ1-6; len: 12; abundance: NA; CDR3aa: CSPGAYNSPLHF; CDR3nt: TGCAGCCCGGGAGCCTATAATTCACCCCTCCACTTT
v_gene: TRBV7-8; d_gene: NA; j_gene: TRBJ2-1; len: 16; abundance: NA; CDR3aa: CASSSDRTPRAREQFF; CDR3nt: TGTGCCAGCAGTTCCGACCGGACTCCCCGCGCACGTGAGCAGTTCTTC
v_gene: TRBV29-1; d_gene: TRBD1; j_gene: TRBJ2-5; len: 13; abundance: once; CDR3aa: CSVQGADGETQYF; CDR3nt: TGCAGCGTTCAGGGGGCCGACGGGGAGACCCAGTACTTC
v_gene: TRBV28; d_gene: NA; j_gene: TRBJ2-7; len: 14; abundance: once; CDR3aa: CASKSRRGSYEQYF; CDR3nt: TGTGCCAGCAAGAGTCGAAGGGGCTCCTACGAGCAGTACTTC
v_gene: TRBV28; d_gene: TRBD1; j_gene: TRBJ1-2; len: 17; abundance: once; CDR3aa: CASSLRQGRILHYGYTF; CDR3nt: TGTGCCAGCAGTTTACGACAGGGGAGGATTTTGCATTATGGCTACACCTTC
v_gene: TRBV5-5; d_gene: NA; j_gene: TRBJ1-2; len: 14; abundance: NA; CDR3aa: CASSLDVRVSGYTF; CDR3nt: TGTGCCAGCAGCTTGGATGTCAGGGTGTCTGGCTACACCTTC
v_gene: TRBV27; d_gene: TRBD1; j_gene: TRBJ1-2; len: 15; abundance: NA; CDR3aa: CASSRGQEYTYGYTF; CDR3nt: TGTGCCAGCAGTCGTGGACAGGAGTACACTTATGGCTACACCTTC
v_gene: TRBV4-1; d_gene: NA; j_gene: TRBJ2-1; len: 19; abundance: few; CDR3aa: CASSQRGIRSGLNYNEQFF; CDR3nt: TGCGCCAGCAGCCAAAGGGGTATTAGGAGCGGGTTGAACTACAATGAGCAGTTCTTC
v_gene: TRBV2; d_gene: NA; j_gene: TRBJ2-7; len: 14; abundance: NA; CDR3aa: CASSTPDTRHEQYF; CDR3nt: TGTGCCAGCAGTACGCCGGACACCCGTCACGAGCAGTACTTC
v_gene: TRBV6-1; d_gene: NA; j_gene: TRBJ2-5; len: 14; abundance: NA; CDR3aa: CASSAPTGTETQYF; CDR3nt: TGTGCCAGCAGTGCCCCAACAGGGACCGAGACCCAGTACTTC
v_gene: TRBV27; d_gene: NA; j_gene: TRBJ2-7; len: 13; abundance: NA; CDR3aa: CASSGRGGYEQYF; CDR3nt: TGTGCCAGCAGTGGGAGGGGGGGCTACGAGCAGTACTTC
v_gene: TRBV11-1; d_gene: NA; j_gene: TRBJ2-3; len: 12; abundance: NA; CDR3aa: CASSSSTDTQYF; CDR3nt: TGTGCCAGCAGCTCTAGCACAGATACGCAGTATTTT
v_gene: TRBV5-4; d_gene: NA; j_gene: TRBJ2-3; len: 14; abundance: once; CDR3aa: CASSSRGEADTQYF; CDR3nt: TGTGCCAGCAGCTCCCGCGGGGAGGCAGATACGCAGTATTTT
v_gene: TRBV13; d_gene: NA; j_gene: TRBJ2-1; len: 13; abundance: NA; CDR3aa: CASSLGASDEQFF; CDR3nt: TGTGCCAGCAGCTTAGGGGCTAGCGATGAGCAGTTCTTC
v_gene: TRBV18; d_gene: TRBD1; j_gene: TRBJ1-1; len: 15; abundance: NA; CDR3aa: CASSPRQGGDTEAFF; CDR3nt: TGTGCCAGCTCACCAAGACAGGGTGGGGACACTGAAGCTTTCTTT
v_gene: TRBV6-6; d_gene: TRBD1; j_gene: TRBJ2-7; len: 14; abundance: NA; CDR3aa: CASSYTEQTGVEYF; CDR3nt: TGTGCCAGCAGTTACACCGAACAGACAGGGGTGGAGTACTTC
v_gene: TRBV5-4; d_gene: TRBD2; j_gene: TRBJ2-7; len: 16; abundance: NA; CDR3aa: CASSLGGIAGVHEQYF; CDR3nt: TGTGCCAGCAGCTTGGGTGGGATAGCGGGAGTTCACGAGCAGTACTTC
v_gene: TRBV19; d_gene: TRBD2; j_gene: TRBJ2-1; len: 17; abundance: NA; CDR3aa: CASSATLAESSYNEQFF; CDR3nt: TGTGCCAGTAGTGCTACTCTAGCGGAAAGCTCCTACAATGAGCAGTTCTTC
v_gene: TRBV27; d_gene: TRBD2; j_gene: TRBJ2-1; len: 16; abundance: NA; CDR3aa: CASSPRVSGAYNEQFF; CDR3nt: TGTGCCAGCAGTCCCCGGGTTAGCGGGGCTTACAATGAGCAGTTCTTC
v_gene: TRBV28; d_gene: TRBD2; j_gene: TRBJ2-7; len: 17; abundance: NA; CDR3aa: CASSPWVGLAGTYEQYF; CDR3nt: TGTGCCAGCAGCCCCTGGGTGGGACTAGCGGGAACCTACGAGCAGTACTTC
v_gene: TRBV6-5; d_gene: TRBD1; j_gene: TRBJ1-1; len: 15; abundance: few; CDR3aa: CASSLQTGMNTEAFF; CDR3nt: TGTGCCAGCAGTTTACAGACAGGGATGAACACTGAAGCTTTCTTT